Below are 21 T cell receptor beta chains sequenced from a single sample in a study of regulatory T cells in long-lasting Graves disease. Time point specified: newly diagnosed GD, antithyroid drugs for less than 3 months. Construction of the TCR library relied on RNA isolated from PBMCs. The TCR beta library used iRepertoire HTBI primers with Arm-PCR amplification of CDR3. MiXCR, applied by TCRdb to the multiplex PCR reads, yields one record per CDR3 protein. This sample has 250,000 to 300,000 distinct CDR3 sequences, with 18% found just once. The same data also went into a second study, on T cells in Graves' hyperthyroidism and ophthalmopathy.

The starting material was peripheral blood mononuclear cells (PBMCs), obtained at new diagnosis, from a patient treated with antithyroid drugs. Every receptor here comes from a woman aged 25 to 45 with Graves disease.

This clonotype was counted at least ten times. The V gene is TRBV18, the J gene TRBJ1-4, with a tentative D call TRBD1 (5 bases). V was cut by 4 bases and J by 4 bases, with 10 bases left in between. The germline V gene has CDR1 KGHSH and CDR2 LQKENI. The CDR3 length is 14 residues. The CDR3 DNA is TGTGCCAGCTCACGGGGCCCGGGTAATGAAAAACTGTTTTTT. Translating it yields CASSRGPGNEKLFF.

In its sample, this clonotype was seen many times. The CDR3: CASSGTGYNSPLHF. DNA for the CDR3: TGTGCCAGCAGCGGAACAGGATATAATTCACCCCTCCACTTT. The gene calls are TRBV12-3 or TRBV12-4 and TRBJ1-6; tentatively, D is TRBD1 (5 bases). The V end was cut by 6 bases, the J end by 4 bases, with 10 bases between. The CDR3 totals 14 residues.

The chain is built from TRBV28 and TRBJ2-7; TRBD1 matches 9 bases. Germline V gene lookup returns CDR1 MDHEN and CDR2 SYDVKM. The CDR3 extends over 17 amino acids. J gave up 2 bases and V 6 bases, and 14 bases lay outside the gene matches. CDR3 amino acids: CASSYLSFGTGTYEQYF. The CDR3 bases are TGTGCCAGCAGCTATTTATCTTTCGGGACAGGGACCTACGAGCAGTACTTC.

The V and J genes are TRBV11-2 and TRBJ2-7; 15 positions agree with TRBD2. Germline V gives CDR1 SGHAT, CDR2 FQNNGV. J was trimmed by 4 bases and V by 5 bases; bases with no gene match: 6. The CDR3 spans 16 residues. This CDR3 is CASSIWTSGGVYEQYF. Here the CDR3 DNA reads TGTGCCAGCAGCATATGGACTAGCGGGGGGGTGTACGAGCAGTACTTC.

This clonotype was recorded at least ten times. V usage is TRBV6-1 and J usage is TRBJ1-2; D may be TRBD1 (6 bases). Germline V gene sequence: CDR1 MNHNS, CDR2 SASEGT. CDR3 length: 13 amino acids. V lost 6 bases and J 7 bases, leaving 15 bases between the germline ends. Here the CDR3 reads CASRVQGIGGYTF. CDR3 in DNA: TGTGCCAGCAGGGTACAGGGAATCGGTGGCTACACCTTC.

This clonotype was found many times. The CDR3, as DNA: TGTGCCAGCTCACCACGGGACAGCGAAGCTTTCTTT. This codes for CASSPRDSEAFF. The chain is built from TRBV18 and TRBJ1-1; 7 positions match TRBD1. The CDR3 length is 12 residues. V was pared by 1 base and J by 8 bases, with 1 base of the junction left unmatched. The germline gives CDR1 KGHSH, CDR2 LQKENI.

This clonotype was detected ten times or more. J is TRBJ1-4 and V is TRBV7-8; D gene unclear. Trimming removed 3 bases from V and 5 bases from J, with 13 bases in between. The CDR3 has 15 residues. Germline V gene data show CDR1 as SGHVS and CDR2 as FQNEAQ. The CDR3 region is CASSFGLGINEKLFF. DNA of the CDR3: TGTGCCAGCAGCTTCGGTTTAGGAATCAATGAAAAACTGTTTTTT.

The rearrangement joins TRBV24-1 to TRBJ1-2; 9 positions match TRBD1. The CDR3 runs 12 residues. J was trimmed by 10 bases and V by 4 bases; bases with no gene match: 3. Germline V gene data show CDR1 as KGHDR and CDR2 as SFDVKD. The CDR3: CATSDRTGAYTF. CDR3 coding DNA: TGTGCCACCAGTGACCGGACAGGGGCCTACACCTTC.

This clonotype was observed many times. This sequence joins TRBV7-3 and TRBJ1-1; the D is unclear. The CDR3 spans 13 residues. V dropped 5 bases and J dropped 5 bases, with 12 bases sitting between them. Germline CDR1 SGHTA, CDR2 FQGTGA. This CDR3 is CASSREGSTEAFF. DNA for the CDR3: TGTGCCAGCAGCCGCGAGGGATCGACTGAAGCTTTCTTT. The full variable domain, completed using reference TRBV7-3 and TRBJ1-1, is GAGVSQTPSNKVTEKGKYVELRCDPISGHTALYWYRQSLGQGPEFLIYFQGTGAADDSGLPNDRFFAVRPEGSVSTLKIQRTERGDSAVYLCASSREGSTEAFFGQGTRLTVV.

This clonotype showed up many times. This chain connects TRBV7-9 to TRBJ2-7, with D possibly being TRBD1 or TRBD2 (6 bases each). Germline CDR1 is SEHNR and CDR2 is FQNEAQ (reference sequence). Trimming took 5 bases from V and 2 from J, leaving 10 bases between them. There are 13 residues in the CDR3. DNA for the CDR3: TGTGCCAGCAGCCAAGGGGGGACCTACGAGCAGTACTTC. This sequence encodes CASSQGGTYEQYF.

The chain couples TRBV27 to TRBJ2-1; 8 bases match TRBD2. The J segment lost 6 bases and the V segment lost 3 bases, leaving 7 bases of the junction unmatched. Germline loops: CDR1 MNHEY, CDR2 SMNVEV (reference sequence). This CDR3 contains 15 residues. The CDR3 sequence: CASSFTSGGVNEQFF. The DNA of the CDR3 is TGTGCCAGCAGTTTCACCAGCGGGGGAGTCAATGAGCAGTTCTTC.

Concerning this clonotype itself: A far larger clone is just one base off, so this is likely a read error. This chain links TRBV7-2 with TRBJ2-3, with D unresolved. The DNA end is more similar to TRBJ1-1, so the J call may be wrong. CDR1 and CDR2 from the germline V gene are SGHTA and FQGNSA. The length of the CDR3 is 15 residues. The DNA for the CDR3 is TGTGCCAGCAGCATCGGCCCCGGAGGGAACACTGAAGCTTTCTTT. Protein sequence: CASSIGPGGNTEAFF.

This clonotype occurred many times. V gene TRBV6-1 combines with J gene TRBJ2-5; D unclear. The CDR3 is 14 residues long. Germline V CDR1 and CDR2: MNHNS, SASEGT. The V end was cut by 6 bases, the J end by 4 bases, with 15 bases between. For the CDR3, the DNA is TGTGCCAGCAGCGTTGACATCGCCGGAGAGACCCAGTACTTC. Protein: CASSVDIAGETQYF.

There are many counts of this clonotype. This chain uses TRBV20-1 with TRBJ2-1, with D hard to call. Germline V CDR1 and CDR2: DFQATT, SNEGSKA (reference sequence). Trimming removed 3 bases from V and 9 bases from J, with 3 bases in between. CDR3 length: 9 amino acids. CDR3 nucleotide sequence: TGCAGTGCTAGCCCTGAGCAGTTCTTC. Its protein product is CSASPEQFF.

This clonotype has a count of ten or more. V and J are TRBV12-5 and TRBJ2-7; possibly TRBD2 for D (5 bases). The germline V gene encodes CDR1 LGHNT and CDR2 FRNRAP. This CDR3 is 19 amino acids long. V was cut by 0 bases and J by 2 bases, with 23 bases left in between. The CDR3 region has the DNA TGTGCTAGTGGTTTGGTGGTCTCCTCCTATCGGGAAACACCCTACGAGCAGTACTTC. The encoded protein is CASGLVVSSYRETPYEQYF.

This clonotype was detected many times. The chain is built from TRBV14 and TRBJ1-3; D unclear. The germline V and J ends were trimmed by 0 bases and 2 bases, with 8 bases remaining between them. The CDR3 sequence is 15 residues long. The germline gives CDR1 SGHDN, CDR2 FVKESK. As DNA, the CDR3 is TGTGCCAGCAGCCAAGAAAGGTTTCCTGGAAACACCATATATTTT. Amino acids: CASSQERFPGNTIYF. Combining the CDR3 with reference TRBV14 and TRBJ1-3 gives the whole variable domain EAGVTQFPSHSVIEKGQTVTLRCDPISGHDNLYWYRRVMGKEIKFLLHFVKESKQDESGMPNNRFLAERTGGTYSTLKVQPAELEDSGVYFCASSQERFPGNTIYFGEGSWLTVV.

This clonotype showed up many times. The chain combines TRBV20-1 with TRBJ2-3; 10 nucleotides agree with TRBD2. The CDR3 consists of 16 residues. CDR1 and CDR2 from the germline V gene are DFQATT and SNEGSKA (reference sequence). Trimming removed 1 base from V and 3 bases from J; junction bases left unmatched: 7. The CDR3 nucleotides are TGCAGTGCTAGAGGGGGGACACTAGCGGGGACAGATACGCAGTATTTT. It yields the protein CSARGGTLAGTDTQYF.

This clonotype has just a few counts. The likely explanation is a read error, given a far larger clone one base away. J is TRBJ2-1 and V is TRBV2, with D possibly being TRBD1 (5 bases). Germline lookup yields CDR1 SNHLY and CDR2 FYNNEI. V was shortened by 6 bases and J by 13 bases, with 19 bases between the two germline ends. The CDR3 spans 13 residues. The DNA of the CDR3 is TGTGCCAGCAGGGGATGGCAGGGTGAGACCCAGTTCTTC. Protein product: CASRGWQGETQFF.

This clonotype was detected ten times or more. The gene calls are TRBV10-3 and TRBJ1-1, with D hard to call. Germline assignment: CDR1 ENHRY and CDR2 SYGVKD. The CDR3 covers 13 residues. Trimming removed 4 bases from V and 3 bases from J, with 9 bases in between. DNA of the CDR3: TGTGCCATCAGTGCTGATGGGGACACTGAAGCTTTCTTT. Translated, it gives CAISADGDTEAFF.

This clonotype was counted at least ten times. The chain combines TRBV27 with TRBJ2-7; 10 bases match TRBD2. Trimming took 6 bases from V and 6 from J; bases not matched to a gene: 14. Looked up from germline, CDR1 is MNHEY and CDR2 is SMNVEV (reference sequence). This CDR3 is built from 16 residues. CDR3 region: CASSSILAGALREQYF. CDR3 coding DNA: TGTGCCAGCAGCTCGATTCTAGCGGGGGCTCTCCGCGAGCAGTACTTC.

The V gene is TRBV12-3 or TRBV12-4, the J gene TRBJ2-7, with unresolved D. The CDR3 contains 15 residues. V was shortened by 3 bases and J by 4 bases, with 16 bases between the two germline ends. The chain's CDR3 is CASSFSPIGWYEQYF. As DNA, the CDR3 is TGTGCCAGCAGTTTCTCACCTATCGGGTGGTACGAGCAGTACTTC.